Below are 15 T cell receptor beta chains sequenced from a single sample in a study of identical twins. TCRdb used MiXCR to reprocess the 5' RACE reads, holding one entry per CDR3 protein. The table shows roughly 720,000 distinct CDR3 sequences, with over 15% occurring only once. The sample also formed part of further work on T cells expressing NK-cell markers.

Sequencing input: PBMCs. Source of these receptors: a woman younger than 30 in good health.

This clonotype has more than one count but fewer than ten. V usage is TRBV20-1 and J usage is TRBJ2-1; D is perhaps TRBD2 (5 bases). The CDR3 runs to 12 residues. The germline gives CDR1 DFQATT, CDR2 SNEGSKA (reference sequence). Trimming cost V 6 bases and J 7 bases, with 13 bases left between them. CDR3: CSAAGVWNEQFF. CDR3 in DNA: TGCAGTGCGGCCGGGGTTTGGAATGAGCAGTTCTTC.

The rearrangement joins TRBV5-1 to TRBJ2-2; a weak D match, TRBD1 (6 bases). The V gene's germline CDR1 is SGHRS and CDR2 YFSETQ. The CDR3 contains 15 residues. Trimming took off 4 bases at V and 3 bases at J, with 13 bases between the two ends. The CDR3 reads CASSPGTPYTGELFF. The CDR3 nucleotides read TGCGCCAGCAGCCCCGGGACACCGTACACCGGGGAGCTGTTTTTT.

The rearrangement uses TRBV12-5 and TRBJ1-1, with D unresolved. Looked up from germline, CDR1 is LGHNT and CDR2 is FRNRAP. The CDR3 loop spans 12 amino acids. Trimming stripped 7 bases from V and 1 base from J, with 7 bases between. CDR3 protein: CASATWNTEAFF. The CDR3 DNA reads as TGTGCTAGTGCTACATGGAACACTGAAGCTTTCTTT.

The rearrangement links TRBV10-1 to TRBJ2-2, with 10 bases aligning to TRBD1. Germline V CDR1 and CDR2: WNHNN, SYGVQD (reference sequence). The CDR3 has 16 amino acids. The J segment lost 3 bases and the V segment lost 6 bases, leaving 7 bases of the junction unmatched. In nucleotides, the CDR3 is TGCGCCAGCAGCCGAGACAGGGGGCCTTACACCGGGGAGCTGTTTTTT. Amino acid sequence: CASSRDRGPYTGELFF.

CDR3 sequence reads: CASSLEGDAYNEQFF. CDR3 nucleotide sequence: TGTGCCAGCAGCTTAGAGGGGGACGCGTACAATGAGCAGTTCTTC. The chain carries TRBV7-2 and TRBJ2-1; D might be TRBD1 (6 bases). This CDR3 has 15 amino acids. Germline CDR1 reads SGHTA; CDR2 reads FQGNSA. V was pared by 1 base and J by 4 bases, with 11 bases between.

V is TRBV5-5 and J is TRBJ2-1, with D unresolved. Germline CDR1 reads SGHKS; CDR2 reads YYEKEE (reference sequence). CDR3 length equals 11 residues. Trimming cost V 0 bases and J 12 bases, with 7 bases left between them. CDR3 coding DNA: TGTGCCAGCAGCTTGGCCAGGCGGCAGTTCTTC. Protein product: CASSLARRQFF.

The gene calls are TRBV9 and TRBJ1-1, with D possibly TRBD1 on 6 matching bases. This CDR3 has 12 residues. CDR1 is SGDLS, CDR2 YYNGEE, per germline. V was cut by 0 bases and J by 10 bases, with 10 bases left in between. The CDR3 here is CASSVEGERAFF. The CDR3 coding sequence is TGTGCCAGCAGCGTAGAGGGGGAGCGAGCTTTCTTT.

A single count supports this clonotype. The genes are TRBV7-8 and TRBJ2-2, with a weak D call TRBD1 (6 bases). Trimming left V 5 bases short and J 5 bases short, with 12 bases between. Looked up from germline, CDR1 is SGHVS and CDR2 is FQNEAQ. CDR3 size: 14 residues. The CDR3 here is CASSVQGQTGELFF. The CDR3 DNA follows: TGTGCCAGCAGCGTACAGGGTCAAACCGGGGAGCTGTTTTTT.

The rearrangement uses TRBV5-6 and TRBJ2-5; 10 bases agree with TRBD1. Germline trimming cut 0 bases from V and 2 bases from J; bases unmatched to any gene: 7. Looked up from germline, CDR1 is SGHDT and CDR2 is YYEEEE. This CDR3 spans 17 amino acids. CDR3 residues: CASSLEGQGLSQETQYF. The CDR3 region has the DNA TGTGCCAGCAGCTTGGAGGGACAGGGGCTGTCGCAAGAGACCCAGTACTTC.

The V gene is TRBV25-1, the J gene TRBJ2-1; 8 nucleotides line up with TRBD2. Trimming cost V 2 bases and J 12 bases; bases outside gene matches: 0. CDR1 MGHDK and CDR2 SYGVNS come from the germline V gene. This CDR3 spans 11 amino acids. The CDR3 DNA sequence: TGTGCCAGCAGTGAAGCGGGGGGGCAGTTCTTC. It translates to CASSEAGGQFF.

This clonotype was found a few times. This chain connects TRBV6-1 to TRBJ2-1; D might be TRBD1 (6 bases). The CDR3 is 14 residues long. Trimming took off 10 bases at V and 3 bases at J, with 16 bases between the two ends. Germline loops: CDR1 MNHNS, CDR2 SASEGT. The CDR3 protein is CATSGHQLYNEQFF. DNA of the CDR3: TGTGCCACTTCGGGACACCAGCTCTACAATGAGCAGTTCTTC.

CDR3 region: CATSDGSIGTQYF. CDR3 sequence (DNA): TGTGCCACCAGTGATGGGTCTATCGGGACCCAGTACTTC. This sequence joins TRBV24-1 and TRBJ2-5; D unresolved. This CDR3 comprises 13 residues. Trimming stripped 3 bases from V and 7 bases from J, with 11 bases between. Germline CDR1 KGHDR, CDR2 SFDVKD.

This clonotype occurred many times. J is TRBJ2-3 and V is TRBV7-2, with D unresolved. Trimming removed 4 bases at V and 2 bases at J, with 10 bases between. The length of the CDR3 is 14 residues. CDR1 and CDR2 (germline): SGHTA, FQGNSA. In DNA form, the CDR3 reads TGTGCCAGCAGCTCCTCGACCTCCACAGATACGCAGTATTTT. Amino acid sequence: CASSSSTSTDTQYF.

V gene TRBV20-1 combines with J gene TRBJ2-7; D may be TRBD2 (5 bases). Trimming pared 6 bases from V and 3 bases from J, leaving 15 bases between. Germline assignment: CDR1 DFQATT and CDR2 SNEGSKA (reference sequence). CDR3 length: 13 residues. CDR3 DNA: TGCAGTGCCGTAACTAGGATCGACTACGAGCAGTACTTC. It translates to CSAVTRIDYEQYF.

This clonotype was seen a few times. J is TRBJ2-4 and V is TRBV29-1; D unclear. The germline gives CDR1 SQVTM, CDR2 ANQGSEA. This CDR3 spans 15 amino acids. V was cut by 5 bases and J by 3 bases, with 17 bases left in between. The CDR3 nucleotides read TGCAGCGTTTTTAAAGGCGGTTCAGACAAAAACATTCAGTACTTC. Translation: CSVFKGGSDKNIQYF.